These 30 T cell receptor beta chains share one sample of origin, sequenced in a study of neurological immune-mediated disorders. One entry per CDR3 protein, called by TCRdb with MiXCR from the 5' RACE reads. Among roughly 70,000 distinct CDR3 sequences listed, around 3.9% were seen once. The material sequenced was PBMCs. All receptors come from a man aged 30 to 39 with multiple sclerosis.

This clonotype was picked up many times. The chain carries TRBV27 and TRBJ1-5; a possible D gene is TRBD1 (6 bases). V was clipped by 5 bases and J by 0 bases, with 20 bases between them. CDR1 is MNHEY and CDR2 is SMNVEV in the germline V gene (reference sequence). The length of the CDR3 is 18 residues. CDR3 sequence (DNA): TGTGCCAGCAGTCCGATACCGACAGGCATTTATAGCAATCAGCCCCAGCATTTT. Amino acid sequence: CASSPIPTGIYSNQPQHF.

In its sample, this clonotype was seen a few times. Possible read error: a much larger clone is one base away. J is TRBJ1-5 and V is TRBV29-1; no reliable D call. Trimming took 5 bases from V and 4 from J, leaving 12 bases between them. The germline gives CDR1 SQVTM, CDR2 ANQGSEA. This CDR3 spans 13 amino acids. The CDR3 reads CSVSTSRNQPQHF. Here the CDR3 DNA reads TGCAGCGTTAGTACTTCCAGGAATCAGCCCCAGCATTTT.

About this clonotype: A read error may produce the germline difference seen at one junction end. V is TRBV7-6 and J is TRBJ2-3; a possible D gene is TRBD2 (5 bases). Germline loops: CDR1 SGHVS, CDR2 FNYEAQ. The CDR3 is 15 residues long. The CDR3 spells CASSFGLEVTDTQYF. The CDR3 region has the DNA TGTGCCAGCAGCTTCGGCCTGGAGGTCACAGATACACAGTATTTT. The full variable domain, completed using reference TRBV7-6 and TRBJ2-3, is GAGVSQSPRYKVTKRGQDVALRCDPISGHVSLYWYRQALGQGPEFLTYFNYEAQQDKSGLPNDRFSAERPEGSISTLTIQRTEQRDSAMYRCASSFGLEVTDTQYFGPGTRLTVL.

This clonotype was recorded many times. This sequence joins TRBV2 and TRBJ2-4; TRBD2 aligns across 9 bases. Trimming removed 8 bases from V and 8 bases from J; junction bases left unmatched: 10. CDR1 is SNHLY, CDR2 FYNNEI, per germline. The CDR3 is 14 residues long. In DNA, the CDR3 is TGTGCCAGCGGACCACAGCGGGGGGCGGACATTCAGTACTTC. As protein: CASGPQRGADIQYF.

This clonotype was recorded at least ten times. The chain's CDR3 is CASSEVYNEQFF. The CDR3 DNA follows: TGTGCCAGCAGTGAAGTGTACAATGAGCAGTTCTTC. The chain couples TRBV6-6 to TRBJ2-1; D uncertain. This CDR3 comprises 12 residues. V lost 5 bases and J 4 bases, leaving 6 bases between the germline ends. Germline assignment: CDR1 MNHNY and CDR2 SVGAGI (reference sequence).

There are many counts of this clonotype. The CDR3 DNA reads as TGTGCCATCAGTGAGGGGGACAGGGGGCGGGGCACTGAAGCTTTCTTT. It translates to CAISEGDRGRGTEAFF. The V call is TRBV10-3, the J call TRBJ1-1, with TRBD1 identical over 12 bases. The J segment lost 4 bases and the V segment lost 2 bases, leaving 5 bases of the junction unmatched. Germline-derived CDR1 and CDR2 are ENHRY and SYGVKD. The CDR3 runs to 16 residues.

This clonotype came up many times. This chain joins TRBV5-1 and TRBJ1-1; D is undetermined. The CDR3 is 13 residues long. Between the trimmed V and J ends, which lost 0 bases and 4 bases, there was a span of 7 bases. Germline loops: CDR1 SGHRS, CDR2 YFSETQ. This CDR3 is CASSLEWGTEAFF. The CDR3 nucleotides read TGCGCCAGCAGCTTGGAGTGGGGCACTGAAGCTTTCTTT.

There are many counts of this clonotype. V is TRBV5-1 and J is TRBJ2-7; the match to TRBD1 covers 9 bases. The CDR3 has 15 residues. J lost 6 bases, V lost 4 bases, and 11 bases had no gene match. Looked up from germline, CDR1 is SGHRS and CDR2 is YFSETQ. The CDR3 spells CASSPTWTGEREQYF. The CDR3 DNA reads as TGCGCCAGCAGCCCAACTTGGACAGGGGAGCGCGAGCAGTACTTC. The entire variable domain, with the rest obtained from reference TRBV5-1 and TRBJ2-7, is as follows: KAGVTQTPRYLIKTRGQQVTLSCSPISGHRSVSWYQQTPGQGLQFLFEYFSETQRNKGNFPGRFSGRQFSNSRSEMNVSTLELGDSALYLCASSPTWTGEREQYFGPGTRLTVT.

The chain recombines TRBV5-1 with TRBJ2-7; TRBD2 matches at 8 bases. This CDR3 has 15 amino acids. The V gene end was trimmed by 0 bases and the J gene end by 2 bases; junction bases not matched to a gene: 4. The germline CDR1 and CDR2 sequences are SGHRS and YFSETQ. DNA for the CDR3: TGCGCCAGCAGCTTGGAAGGGCGGGGGGCCTACGAGCAGTACTTC. This encodes CASSLEGRGAYEQYF.

This clonotype was observed at least ten times. This chain connects TRBV5-1 to TRBJ1-3; possibly TRBD1 for D (5 bases). This CDR3 is built from 16 residues. CDR1 and CDR2 from the germline V gene are SGHRS and YFSETQ. V lost 0 bases to trimming and J lost 0 bases, with 10 bases between them. Here the CDR3 reads CASSLGRALSGNTIYF. The CDR3, as DNA: TGCGCCAGCAGCTTGGGCAGGGCCCTCTCTGGAAACACCATATATTTT.

Many counts were recorded for this clonotype. This rearrangement joins TRBV9 to TRBJ2-1, with D maybe TRBD2 (7 bases). V was pared by 2 bases and J by 2 bases, with 11 bases between. The CDR3 is made up of 15 amino acids. Germline V gene lookup returns CDR1 SGDLS and CDR2 YYNGEE. For the CDR3, the DNA is TGTGCCAGCAGCGTTGGGGGGGGCCCCTACAATGAGCAGTTCTTC. Encoded protein: CASSVGGGPYNEQFF.

This clonotype was recorded at least ten times. CDR3 nucleotide sequence: TGTGCCAGCAGCGTAGAAGGGACAGTTAACTATGGCTACACCTTC. Protein: CASSVEGTVNYGYTF. The chain has TRBV9 and TRBJ1-2; TRBD1 agrees at 7 bases. With 0 bases clipped from V and 1 base from J, the junction kept 3 bases outside the gene matches. The CDR3 length is 15 residues. Germline CDR1 and CDR2: SGDLS and YYNGEE. Complete variable domain (other parts from reference TRBV9 and TRBJ1-2): DSGVTQTPKHLITATGQRVTLRCSPRSGDLSVYWYQQSLDQGLQFLIQYYNGEERAKGNILERFSAQQFPDLHSELNLSSLELGDSALYFCASSVEGTVNYGYTFGSGTRLTVV.

This clonotype appeared a few times. A single base separates this from a much larger clone, so it may be a read error. The V call is TRBV6-6, the J call TRBJ1-4; the D is unclear. Trimming shortened V by 2 bases and J by 10 bases, and 20 bases separated the two germline ends. Germline V gene sequence: CDR1 MNHNY, CDR2 SVGAGI (reference sequence). This CDR3 spans 16 amino acids. In DNA form, the CDR3 reads TGTGCCAGCAGTTACAATTGGCCCACGGCAAGAGGAAAACTGTTTTTT. It specifies CASSYNWPTARGKLFF.

The sample holds many counts of this clonotype. The chain joins TRBV5-1 to TRBJ1-2, with 7 bases matching TRBD1. CDR3 length equals 15 residues. V was pared by 2 bases and J by 4 bases, with 8 bases of the junction left unmatched. The V gene's germline CDR1 is SGHRS and CDR2 YFSETQ. The CDR3 DNA follows: TGCGCCAGCAGCTTCTGGGACAGAATAGCCTATGGCTACACCTTC. Translated: CASSFWDRIAYGYTF.

This clonotype was seen more than once but under ten times. This could be a read error, since a much larger clone is one nucleotide away. This sequence joins TRBV3-1 and TRBJ2-1, with 13 bases aligning to TRBD2. Germline loops: CDR1 LGHDT, CDR2 YNNKEL (reference sequence). V gave up 5 bases and J gave up 5 bases; unmatched junction bases: 9. This CDR3 spans 17 amino acids. The CDR3 DNA reads TGTGCCAGCAGCACCAAACTAGCGGGGGGGACTAACAATGAGCAGTTCTTC. Residues: CASSTKLAGGTNNEQFF.

This clonotype came up many times. The chain recombines TRBV5-1 with TRBJ1-2, with 7 bases fitting TRBD1. The CDR3 contains 14 residues. J gave up 9 bases and V 2 bases, and 10 bases lay outside the gene matches. Germline-derived CDR1 and CDR2 are SGHRS and YFSETQ. The CDR3 DNA follows: TGCGCCAGCAGCTTAACAACAGGGGCTCGTAGCTACACCTTC. Translating it yields CASSLTTGARSYTF.

This chain connects TRBV20-1 to TRBJ2-5, with no clear D. Trimming shortened V by 6 bases and J by 2 bases, and 10 bases separated the two germline ends. The CDR3 spans 12 residues. Per the germline V gene, CDR1 is DFQATT and CDR2 is SNEGSKA (reference sequence). Written as DNA, the CDR3 is TGCAGTGCCCGATTAGGGCAAGAGACCCAGTACTTC. Protein product: CSARLGQETQYF.

This clonotype has ten or more counts. The chain combines TRBV27 with TRBJ2-5; D remains unclear. Germline assignment: CDR1 MNHEY and CDR2 SMNVEV (reference sequence). The ends were cut back, 3 bases at V and 5 bases at J, with 10 bases in the middle. This CDR3 comprises 13 residues. The CDR3 loop reads CASSLTYWETQYF. In DNA, the CDR3 is TGTGCCAGCAGTTTGACCTACTGGGAGACCCAGTACTTC.

This clonotype was observed many times. The rearrangement joins TRBV27 to TRBJ1-1; D is possibly TRBD1 (6 bases). The germline V and J ends were trimmed by 5 bases and 1 base, with 20 bases remaining between them. Germline V gives CDR1 MNHEY, CDR2 SMNVEV (reference sequence). The CDR3 contains 17 residues. The CDR3 protein is CASSETGTRGRNTEAFF. The CDR3 nucleotides read TGTGCCAGCAGTGAAACAGGGACTCGCGGCAGGAACACTGAAGCTTTCTTT.

The sample holds many counts of this clonotype. The chain carries TRBV5-5 and TRBJ2-1; D possibly uses TRBD1 or TRBD2 (5 bases each). This CDR3 region has 16 residues. Trimming took 5 bases from V and 5 from J, leaving 20 bases between them. Looked up from germline, CDR1 is SGHKS and CDR2 is YYEKEE (reference sequence). The CDR3 coding sequence is TGTGCCAGCAGAGAAACAGGAGGCCAAATCCACAATGAGCAGTTCTTC. Translated: CASRETGGQIHNEQFF.

This clonotype was counted ten times or more. The chain is built from TRBV5-5 and TRBJ2-7; no reliable D call. The CDR3 runs 13 residues. Looked up from germline, CDR1 is SGHKS and CDR2 is YYEKEE (reference sequence). With 1 base removed from V and 3 bases from J, the gap between germline ends came to 8 bases. CDR3 DNA: TGTGCCAGCAGCTTGCCGCCAAACTACGAGCAGTACTTC. This encodes CASSLPPNYEQYF.

This clonotype came up many times. This sequence joins TRBV18 and TRBJ2-7, with D tentatively TRBD1 or TRBD2 (5 bases each). Trimming pared 0 bases from V and 2 bases from J, leaving 5 bases between. Germline loops: CDR1 KGHSH, CDR2 LQKENI. The CDR3 totals 13 residues. Here the CDR3 DNA reads TGTGCCAGCTCACCACCGGGGGCCTACGAGCAGTACTTC. Amino acid sequence: CASSPPGAYEQYF.

There are many counts of this clonotype. The V call is TRBV7-2, the J call TRBJ1-5, with unresolved D. The V end was cut by 8 bases, the J end by 4 bases, with 12 bases between. There are 13 residues in the CDR3. In germline, CDR1 is SGHTA, CDR2 FQGNSA. CDR3 region: CASGIQVNQPQHF. The CDR3 DNA reads TGTGCCAGCGGGATTCAGGTTAATCAGCCCCAGCATTTT.

This clonotype was counted between two and nine times. This CDR3 reads CASSLGTGGPLSGYTF. CDR3 nucleotides: TGTGCCAGCAGTTTGGGGACAGGGGGGCCACTTAGCGGCTACACCTTC. The chain combines TRBV27 with TRBJ1-2, with 11 positions matching TRBD1. Germline loops: CDR1 MNHEY, CDR2 SMNVEV (reference sequence). The CDR3 sequence is 16 residues long. Trimming cost V 3 bases and J 8 bases; bases outside gene matches: 11.

Concerning this clonotype: A much bigger clone sits one base away, suggesting this may be a read error. The chain uses TRBV6-6 and TRBJ2-1, with D uncertain. This CDR3 has 15 amino acids. Germline assignment: CDR1 MNHNY and CDR2 SVGAGI (reference sequence). CDR3 coding DNA: TGTGCCGGCAGCCCGGACCGAATCTCCTACAATGAGCAGTTCTTC. Amino acids: CAGSPDRISYNEQFF.

This clonotype has ten or more counts. The chain joins TRBV20-1 to TRBJ2-7, with 7 bases lining up with TRBD1. Germline V gene lookup returns CDR1 DFQATT and CDR2 SNEGSKA (reference sequence). Germline trimming cut 5 bases from V and 6 bases from J; bases unmatched to any gene: 13. The CDR3 spans 14 residues. The CDR3 loop is CSAGQEDLWGEQYF. In DNA form, the CDR3 reads TGCAGTGCTGGACAGGAGGACCTCTGGGGCGAGCAGTACTTC.

Many counts were recorded for this clonotype. The chain carries TRBV4-1 and TRBJ1-2; D remains ambiguous. Deletions cut 0 bases from V and 4 bases from J, with 0 bases between. The V gene's germline CDR1 is MGHRA and CDR2 YSYEKL. The CDR3 covers 11 residues. The CDR3 loop is CASSQDYGYTF. DNA for the CDR3: TGCGCCAGCAGCCAAGACTATGGCTACACCTTC.

This clonotype was observed at least ten times. This chain links TRBV5-5 with TRBJ2-1; no clear D gene. The CDR3 covers 11 residues. Germline V gives CDR1 SGHKS, CDR2 YYEKEE (reference sequence). V lost 3 bases, J lost 6 bases, and 4 bases lay in between. This chain's CDR3 is CASSWINEQFF. As DNA, the CDR3 is TGTGCCAGCAGCTGGATCAATGAGCAGTTCTTC.

This clonotype was detected ten times or more. V gene TRBV20-1 combines with J gene TRBJ1-1; a possible D gene is TRBD1 (6 bases). Germline-derived CDR1 and CDR2 are DFQATT and SNEGSKA (reference sequence). There are 13 residues in the CDR3. Trimming removed 6 bases at V and 1 base at J, with 12 bases between. The CDR3 bases are TGCAGTGCCCACGGGGGCCAGAACACTGAAGCTTTCTTT. This sequence encodes CSAHGGQNTEAFF.

This clonotype was recorded many times. The genes are TRBV9 and TRBJ1-4; maybe TRBD1 (5 bases). From germline, CDR1 is SGDLS and CDR2 YYNGEE. CDR3 length equals 16 residues. The V end was cut by 0 bases, the J end by 2 bases, with 11 bases between. This CDR3 is CASSVGWDRTNEKLFF. CDR3 DNA sequence: TGTGCCAGCAGCGTAGGGTGGGACCGGACTAATGAAAAACTGTTTTTT.